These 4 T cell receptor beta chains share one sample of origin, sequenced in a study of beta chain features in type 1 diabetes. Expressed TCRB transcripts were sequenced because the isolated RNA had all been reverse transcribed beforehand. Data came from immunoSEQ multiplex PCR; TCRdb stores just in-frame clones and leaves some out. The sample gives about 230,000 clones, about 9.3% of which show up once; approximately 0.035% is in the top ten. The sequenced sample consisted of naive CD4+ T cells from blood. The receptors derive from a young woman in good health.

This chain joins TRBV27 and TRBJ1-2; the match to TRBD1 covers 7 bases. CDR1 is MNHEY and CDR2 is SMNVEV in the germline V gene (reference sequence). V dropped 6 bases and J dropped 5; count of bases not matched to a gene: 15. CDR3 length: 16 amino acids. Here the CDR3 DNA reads TGTGCCAGCAGCCAGGGGGACAGCGTAGGTGGATATGGCTACACCTTC. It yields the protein CASSQGDSVGGYGYTF.

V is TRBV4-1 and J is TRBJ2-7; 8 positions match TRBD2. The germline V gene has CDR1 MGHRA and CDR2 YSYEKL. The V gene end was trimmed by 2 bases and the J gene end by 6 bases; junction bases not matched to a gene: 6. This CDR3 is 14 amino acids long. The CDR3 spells CASSQWTSSAEQYF. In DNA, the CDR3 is TGCGCCAGCAGCCAATGGACTAGCTCCGCCGAGCAGTACTTC.

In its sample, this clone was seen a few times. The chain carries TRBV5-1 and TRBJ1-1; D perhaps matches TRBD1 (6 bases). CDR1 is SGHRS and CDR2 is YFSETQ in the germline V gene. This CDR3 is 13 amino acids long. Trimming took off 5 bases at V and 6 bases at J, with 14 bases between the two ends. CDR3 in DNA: TGCGCCAGCAGTCCGGGGGGCGGGGCTGAAGCTTTCTTT. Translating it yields CASSPGGGAEAFF.

The CDR3 DNA reads TGTGCCAGCTCACCCTCTCGGGGGGACACTGAAGCTTTCTTT. This encodes CASSPSRGDTEAFF. The chain joins TRBV18 to TRBJ1-1, with D maybe TRBD1 (5 bases). The length of the CDR3 is 14 residues. Trimming stripped 3 bases from V and 3 bases from J, with 11 bases between. Germline values: CDR1 KGHSH, CDR2 LQKENI.